Sequencing of this T cell receptor beta chain was carried out in a study of cytomegalovirus exposure and HLA in healthy donors. Trimming removed 0 bases at V and 0 bases at J, with 9 bases between. This CDR3 comprises 15 residues. Germline V gene data show CDR1 as SGHRS and CDR2 as YFSETQ. On this clone: Its specificity is unknown.

Study results and caveats: Later, an analysis found that TCR clusters from the first cohort tended to co-occur in the roughly 130 validation repertoires. Researchers counted around 180 TCR beta chains as cytomegalovirus-associated. High sensitivity and specificity were reportedly achieved when the classifier diagnosed cytomegalovirus status.

TCRdb keeps only in-frame clones here, not all; method: immunoSEQ multiplex PCR. The sample holds 78,000 or so clones, about 94% seen once. The receptor was derived from a woman aged 18-30 years in good health and CMV-seropositive. The J gene is TRBJ1-1, the V gene TRBV5-1; D is uncertain. The sequenced material came from PBMCs. Here the CDR3 reads CASSLGVSMNTEAFF. CDR3 coding DNA: TGCGCCAGCAGCTTGGGAGTTTCGATGAACACTGAAGCTTTCTTT.